This TCR beta chain was sequenced for a study of T cells after posttransplantation cyclophosphamide. In its sample, this clone was seen many times. The target antigen is unknown. V lost 8 bases, J lost 1 base, and 2 bases stayed unmatched. Germline V lookup: CDR1 LNHDA, CDR2 SQIVND (reference sequence). The CDR3 is 12 residues long. Findings and caveats of the study: Later blood repertoires were often dominated by clones from the donor CD8+ memory compartment. Skin or GI-infiltrating T cells shared few TRB sequences with blood. Recipient CMV seropositivity and CMV reactivation strongly tracked TRB clonality.

TCRdb's copy holds only in-frame clones and misses some; the assay was immunoSEQ multiplex PCR. Listed for the sample are about 5,500 clones, none seen a single time. Cyclophosphamide on days +3 and +4 followed busulfan-fludarabine conditioning and a marrow graft. The sequence was obtained from a male patient aged 55 to 69 who received an allogeneic stem cell transplant from a related donor, was CMV-positive, and had no GVHD. Some T cells may be graft donor cells. The sequenced sample was PBMCs, obtained after allogeneic stem cell transplant with posttransplant cyclophosphamide. This chain joins TRBV19 and TRBJ2-7, with 7 positions matching TRBD1. DNA of the CDR3: TGTGCCAGTGGACAGGAGTCCTACGAGCAGTACTTC. It encodes CASGQESYEQYF.